The 14 T cell receptor beta chains below all came from one sample that was sequenced in a study of shared clonotypes between healthy human individuals. The data were produced by immunoSEQ multiplex PCR, yet TCRdb's version contains in-frame clones alone and is incomplete. The sample yields 2 million to 2.5 million clones, 90% to 96% seen once. The sequenced sample was naive CD4+ T cells sorted from blood. Specified subset: CD45RA+ positively selected. Receptors were obtained from a man between 18 and 29 years old in good health.

The V call is TRBV6-1, the J call TRBJ2-4; the match to TRBD1 covers 8 bases. J was trimmed by 6 bases and V by 5 bases; bases with no gene match: 3. Looked up from germline, CDR1 is MNHNS and CDR2 is SASEGT. This CDR3 contains 13 residues. The CDR3 protein is CASSTDRGNIQYF. The CDR3 nucleotides are TGTGCCAGCAGTACCGACAGGGGAAACATTCAGTACTTC.

The gene calls are TRBV7-8 and TRBJ1-5, with no clear D. The V gene lost 4 bases and the J gene lost 0 bases, with 16 bases spanning the gap. The CDR3 totals 17 residues. From germline, CDR1 is SGHVS and CDR2 FQNEAQ. CDR3 sequence (DNA): TGTGCCAGCAGCTACTCTATAGGCCCAAATAGCAATCAGCCCCAGCATTTT. This translates into CASSYSIGPNSNQPQHF.

The V and J genes are TRBV5-1 and TRBJ1-6; no firm D call. The CDR3 extends over 17 amino acids. Trimming pared 1 base from V and 0 bases from J, leaving 11 bases between. CDR1 SGHRS and CDR2 YFSETQ come from the germline V gene. The CDR3 spells CASSLSPASSYNSPLHF. For the CDR3, the DNA is TGCGCCAGCAGCTTGTCCCCAGCAAGCTCCTATAATTCACCCCTCCACTTT.

The rearrangement links TRBV28 to TRBJ1-3; perhaps TRBD1 as D (5 bases). Germline V lookup: CDR1 MDHEN, CDR2 SYDVKM. Between the trimmed V and J ends, which lost 6 bases and 0 bases, there was a span of 12 bases. The CDR3 consists of 15 residues. The CDR3 nucleotides are TGTGCCAGCAGCACAGACAGTTTCTCTGGAAACACCATATATTTT. Protein: CASSTDSFSGNTIYF. Together with reference TRBV28 and TRBJ1-3, the CDR3 gives the full variable domain: DVKVTQSSRYLVKRTGEKVFLECVQDMDHENMFWYRQDPGLGLRLIYFSYDVKMKEKGDIPEGYSVSREKKERFSLILESASTNQTSMYLCASSTDSFSGNTIYFGEGSWLTVV.

CDR3 loop: CASSLGDLGGNTIYF. CDR3 DNA sequence: TGTGCCAGCAGCTTAGGGGATTTGGGTGGAAACACCATATATTTT. The chain employs TRBV5-4 and TRBJ1-3; D is possibly TRBD1 (5 bases). The germline CDR1 and CDR2 sequences are SGHNT and YYREEE (reference sequence). The CDR3 spans 15 residues. Trimming took 2 bases from V and 3 from J, leaving 12 bases between them.

This chain joins TRBV27 and TRBJ2-7; the match to TRBD2 covers 10 bases. Looked up from germline, CDR1 is MNHEY and CDR2 is SMNVEV (reference sequence). The J segment lost 0 bases and the V segment lost 2 bases, leaving 10 bases of the junction unmatched. The CDR3 runs to 18 residues. DNA of the CDR3: TGTGCCAGCAGTTTAACGTATCGGGGGACTAGCGCCTCCTACGAGCAGTACTTC. Amino acids: CASSLTYRGTSASYEQYF.

The chain recombines TRBV10-3 with TRBJ2-7; unclear D gene. CDR1 and CDR2 (germline): ENHRY, SYGVKD. This CDR3 spans 13 amino acids. The ends were cut back, 4 bases at V and 3 bases at J, with 10 bases in the middle. CDR3 loop: CAISVQEYYEQYF. The CDR3 DNA reads TGTGCCATCAGTGTCCAGGAATACTACGAGCAGTACTTC.

The rearrangement uses TRBV7-8 and TRBJ2-4; 9 bases align to TRBD1. The germline V gene has CDR1 SGHVS and CDR2 FQNEAQ. Trimming at V came to 5 bases and at J to 8 bases, leaving 10 bases not matched to a gene. The CDR3 sequence is 15 residues long. The CDR3 region has the DNA TGTGCCAGCAGCCCCCGGACAGGGGCCCAGTACATTCAGTACTTC. Protein sequence: CASSPRTGAQYIQYF.

V gene TRBV19 combines with J gene TRBJ2-1; 8 nucleotides agree with TRBD1. Germline trimming cut 5 bases from V and 5 bases from J; bases unmatched to any gene: 2. The CDR3 loop spans 13 amino acids. Germline CDR1 is LNHDA and CDR2 is SQIVND (reference sequence). CDR3 nucleotide sequence: TGTGCCAGTAGTGGACAGGGAAACAATGAGCAGTTCTTC. Amino acid sequence: CASSGQGNNEQFF. The variable domain in full, with the rest retrieved from reference TRBV19 and TRBJ2-1, is DGGITQSPKYLFRKEGQNVTLSCEQNLNHDAMYWYRQDPGQGLRLIYYSQIVNDFQKGDIAEGYSVSREKKESFPLTVTSAQKNPTAFYLCASSGQGNNEQFFGPGTRLTVL.

This sequence joins TRBV27 and TRBJ2-3; TRBD2 aligns across 8 bases. The CDR3 length is 20 residues. The V gene end was trimmed by 5 bases and the J gene end by 0 bases; junction bases not matched to a gene: 19. The germline gives CDR1 MNHEY, CDR2 SMNVEV (reference sequence). This chain's CDR3 is CASSERLAPQFVTSTDTQYF. DNA of the CDR3: TGTGCCAGCAGTGAGAGACTAGCGCCACAATTCGTAACTAGCACAGATACGCAGTATTTT.

The chain couples TRBV4-3 to TRBJ1-5, with a possible D match to TRBD1 (5 bases). The CDR3 is made up of 16 amino acids. V dropped 10 bases and J dropped 2 bases, with 21 bases sitting between them. CDR1 and CDR2 (germline): LGHNA, YSLEER. The CDR3: CATGVGDYRGNQPQHF. The CDR3 DNA reads TGCGCCACCGGGGTGGGGGATTATCGGGGCAATCAGCCCCAGCATTTT.

The rearrangement links TRBV5-1 to TRBJ2-1; 9 nucleotides agree with TRBD1. CDR1 and CDR2 (germline): SGHRS, YFSETQ. This CDR3 contains 15 residues. With 2 bases clipped from V and 9 bases from J, the junction kept 9 bases outside the gene matches. CDR3 coding DNA: TGCGCCAGCAGCTTCATGGACAGGGGTCGGACTGAGCAGTTCTTC. Its protein product is CASSFMDRGRTEQFF.

This chain connects TRBV19 to TRBJ2-1, with TRBD1 matching 11 bases. Trimming took 7 bases from V and 7 from J; bases not matched to a gene: 12. Germline-derived CDR1 and CDR2 are LNHDA and SQIVND (reference sequence). This CDR3 has 16 amino acids. The chain's CDR3 is CASNLRGQGADNEQFF. The CDR3 nucleotides read TGTGCCAGTAACCTCAGAGGACAGGGGGCGGATAATGAGCAGTTCTTC.

As to this clone: The sample contains more than one DNA sequence encoding this CDR3. The gene calls are TRBV11-2 and TRBJ2-7, with TRBD2 identical over 7 bases. This CDR3 is 15 amino acids long. CDR1 and CDR2 (germline): SGHAT, FQNNGV. V lost 1 base, J lost 3 bases, and 6 bases stayed unmatched. The CDR3 DNA sequence: TGTGCCAGCAGCTTAGTTGGGACGGGAGGCTACGAGCAGTACTTC. The encoded protein is CASSLVGTGGYEQYF.